Below, 4 T cell receptor beta chains from the same sample are listed, as sequenced in a study of shared clonotypes between healthy human individuals. The table came from immunoSEQ multiplex PCR; TCRdb's copy has only in-frame clones and leaves some out. The data show millions of clones, with roughly 91% seen just once and under 2% held by the top ten. CD45RO-negative cells were positively selected for CCR7, leaving out terminally differentiated effector memory CD45RA+ cells. Sequencing input: naive CD8+ T cells from PBMCs. The receptors were gathered from a man aged 18 to 29 in good health. Some clones in this sample may be carry-over from other donors' samples.

CDR3 coding DNA: TGTGCCAGCCGGAGCGGGACGAACACCGGGGAGCTGTTTTTT. It codes for CASRSGTNTGELFF. The chain combines TRBV5-6 with TRBJ2-2; TRBD2 matches 7 bases. Germline assignment: CDR1 SGHDT and CDR2 YYEEEE. Germline trimming cut 7 bases from V and 0 bases from J; bases unmatched to any gene: 3. The CDR3 runs 14 residues. The full variable domain, with the rest looked up from reference TRBV5-6 and TRBJ2-2, is DAGVTQSPTHLIKTRGQQVTLRCSPKSGHDTVSWYQQALGQGPQFIFQYYEEEERQRGNFPDRFSGHQFPNYSSELNVNALLLGDSALYLCASRSGTNTGELFFGEGSRLTVL.

The chain uses TRBV7-9 and TRBJ2-7; D possibly corresponds to TRBD2 (6 bases). The V end lost 8 bases, the J end lost 1 base, and 12 bases lay between the germline ends. From germline, CDR1 is SEHNR and CDR2 FQNEAQ (reference sequence). This CDR3 is built from 13 residues. The DNA for the CDR3 is TGTGCCAGCCTTCCGAGCGGGTCCTACGAGCAGTACTTC. Amino acid sequence: CASLPSGSYEQYF.

The chain is built from TRBV27 and TRBJ2-4; 7 nucleotides align to TRBD1. This CDR3 has 16 residues. V shed 5 bases and J 4 bases; nucleotides not matched to a gene: 11. Germline lookup yields CDR1 MNHEY and CDR2 SMNVEV (reference sequence). CDR3 DNA: TGTGCCAGCAGTCTCAGCCAAGGGACAGTTAAAAACATTCAGTACTTC. It is translated as CASSLSQGTVKNIQYF.

Worth noting for this clone: Other nucleotide sequences in the sample specify the same CDR3. The chain is built from TRBV27 and TRBJ1-2; D is unclear. There are 13 residues in the CDR3. Germline V gene lookup returns CDR1 MNHEY and CDR2 SMNVEV (reference sequence). Trimming removed 2 bases from V and 2 bases from J, with 6 bases in between. CDR3 residues: CASSLGRNYGYTF. The CDR3 DNA reads TGTGCCAGCAGTTTAGGACGCAACTATGGCTACACCTTC.